This paragraph reports one T cell receptor (beta chain). The sample belongs to a study of blood T cell repertoires in COVID-19. Across the whole study: Acute-phase and convalescent COVID-19 samples originated in the United States, Italy and Spain.

J was trimmed by 3 bases and V by 6 bases; bases with no gene match: 11. The germline V gene encodes CDR1 PRHDT and CDR2 FYEKMQ (reference sequence). The CDR3 extends over 17 amino acids. Profiled with immunoSEQ multiplex PCR; TCRdb holds only in-frame clones, not every one. The sample records 170,000 or so clones, roughly four fifths being singletons. The sample consisted of peripheral blood. This chain links TRBV13 with TRBJ2-2, with 9 bases lining up with TRBD2. The TCR originated in a woman aged 70 to 79 with COVID-19, enrolled during active disease. Here the CDR3 DNA reads TGTGCCAGCAGACTCCGGGCTAGCGGGAAGTACACCGGGGAGCTGTTTTTT. Translating it yields CASRLRASGKYTGELFF.